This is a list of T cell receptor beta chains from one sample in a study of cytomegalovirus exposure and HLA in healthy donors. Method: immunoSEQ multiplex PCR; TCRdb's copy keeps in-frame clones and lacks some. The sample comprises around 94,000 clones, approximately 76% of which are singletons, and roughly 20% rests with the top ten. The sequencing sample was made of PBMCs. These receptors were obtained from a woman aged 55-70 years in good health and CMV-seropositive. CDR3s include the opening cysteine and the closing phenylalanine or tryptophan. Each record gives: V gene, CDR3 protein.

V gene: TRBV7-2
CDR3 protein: CASSPGTSGQETQYF

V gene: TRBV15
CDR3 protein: CATSRVLENNEQFF

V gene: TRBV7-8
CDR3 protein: CASSLEAETSGRAPNEQFF

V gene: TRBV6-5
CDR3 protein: CASNQRGQPQHF

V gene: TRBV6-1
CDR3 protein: CASSEKAGFSSGNTIYF

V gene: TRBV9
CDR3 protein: CASTTGVSSYEQYF

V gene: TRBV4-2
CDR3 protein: CASSQEGTGNGANVLTF

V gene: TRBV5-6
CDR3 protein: CASTRPTVTDTQYF

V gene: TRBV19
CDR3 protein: CASIIAAGVAGELFF

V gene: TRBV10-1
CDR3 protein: CASSSHRGNEQFF

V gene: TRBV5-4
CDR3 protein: CASSISGSSYNEQFF

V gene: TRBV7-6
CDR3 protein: CASSLETGMSNQPQHF

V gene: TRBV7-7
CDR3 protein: CASSLGGDSPLHF

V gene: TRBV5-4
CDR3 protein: CASSAGLRTTGETQYF

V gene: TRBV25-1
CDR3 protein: CASRRGTSGRRGETQYF

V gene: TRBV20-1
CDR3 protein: CSASRGNGYTF

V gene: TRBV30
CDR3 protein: CAWIGLAGLEQFF

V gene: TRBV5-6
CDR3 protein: CASSLSGRSELETQYF

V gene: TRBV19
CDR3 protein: CASSTLDRGPNQPQHF

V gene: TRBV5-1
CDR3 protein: CASGSGGGLSYNEQFF

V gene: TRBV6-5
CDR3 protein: CASNLQDPAYYGYTF

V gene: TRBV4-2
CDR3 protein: CASSQGKQETQYF

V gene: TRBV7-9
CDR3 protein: CASSPGQGQGYTF

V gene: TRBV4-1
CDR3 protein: CASSQEEGGNQPQHF

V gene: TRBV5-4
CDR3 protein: CASAPGGASSYEQYF

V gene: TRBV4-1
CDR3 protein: CASSFQGSAGELFF

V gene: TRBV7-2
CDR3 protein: CASSLLLKLFF

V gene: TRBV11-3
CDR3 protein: CASSFGQGDQPQHF

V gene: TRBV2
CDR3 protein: CASSLGRGKHRPQHF

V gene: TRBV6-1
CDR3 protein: CASTLTGEKDTQYF

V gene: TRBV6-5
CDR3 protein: CASSGELGTGNTIYF

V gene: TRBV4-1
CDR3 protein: CASSRGQYYEQYF

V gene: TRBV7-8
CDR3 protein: CASTLGGPTGELFF

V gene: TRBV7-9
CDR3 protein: CASSPGTRTYEQYF

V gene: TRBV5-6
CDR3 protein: CASSLTTNTEAFF

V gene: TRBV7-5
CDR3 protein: CARSSPRGNTIYF

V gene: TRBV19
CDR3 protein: CASSIYRGASTEAFF

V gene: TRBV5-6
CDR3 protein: CASSERGSYEQYF

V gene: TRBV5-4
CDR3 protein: CASSLESPGGMGSTDTQYF

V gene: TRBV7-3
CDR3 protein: CASSSLLAGAKNIQYF

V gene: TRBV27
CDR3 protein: CASSLLPTGTYEQYF

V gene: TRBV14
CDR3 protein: CASSQSLGRGDTEAFF

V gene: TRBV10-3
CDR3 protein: CAISDVPKRGRGTDTQYF

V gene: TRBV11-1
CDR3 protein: CASRLRLTGELFF

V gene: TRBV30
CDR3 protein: CAWSLSADTQYF

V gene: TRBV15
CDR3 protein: CATSRERADTQYF